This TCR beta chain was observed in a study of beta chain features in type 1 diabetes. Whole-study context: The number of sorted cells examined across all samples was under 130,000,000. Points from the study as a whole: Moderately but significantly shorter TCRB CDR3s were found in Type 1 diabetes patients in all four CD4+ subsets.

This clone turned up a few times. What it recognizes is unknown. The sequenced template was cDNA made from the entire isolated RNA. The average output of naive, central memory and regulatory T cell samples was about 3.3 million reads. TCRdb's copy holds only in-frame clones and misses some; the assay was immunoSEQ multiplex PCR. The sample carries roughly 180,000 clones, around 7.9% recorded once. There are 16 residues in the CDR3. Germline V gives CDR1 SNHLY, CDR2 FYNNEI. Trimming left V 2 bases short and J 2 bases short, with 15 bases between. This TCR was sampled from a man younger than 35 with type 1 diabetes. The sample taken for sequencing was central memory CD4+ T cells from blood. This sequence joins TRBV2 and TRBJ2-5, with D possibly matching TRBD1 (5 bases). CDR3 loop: CASSERSGRVQETQYF. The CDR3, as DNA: TGTGCCAGCAGTGAAAGGTCTGGCAGGGTGCAAGAGACCCAGTACTTC.